Here is one T cell receptor (beta chain) with its context. Per the original methods: Reference gene primers were amplified, and this amplification served to estimate nucleated cell counts. Assay used: immunoSEQ multiplex PCR; TCRdb lists only in-frame clones, some missing. V and J calls and clone size are those listed in that table; D and trimming were worked out from the DNA. The sample has 150,000 or so clones, around 85% seen once. This sample is drawn from a study of blood T cell repertoires in COVID-19. Overall study: Sites in the United States, Italy and Spain provided acute and convalescent COVID-19 samples. PBMCs, B-cell-depleted T cells, or T cells provided the cDNA or gDNA that made up the material.

Germline CDR1 is MNHEY and CDR2 is SVGEGT. This CDR3 is 14 amino acids long. V lost 5 bases, J lost 1 base, and 4 bases stayed unmatched. The sequencing sample was made of peripheral blood. The origin of this receptor is a human donor with acute or convalescent COVID-19. The donor label of this sample is uncertain. V is TRBV6-2 or TRBV6-3 and J is TRBJ1-1; TRBD1 matches at 7 bases. Written as DNA, the CDR3 is TGTGCCAGCAGTCCCGGGACAGCGAACACTGAAGCTTTCTTT. Translated, it gives CASSPGTANTEAFF.